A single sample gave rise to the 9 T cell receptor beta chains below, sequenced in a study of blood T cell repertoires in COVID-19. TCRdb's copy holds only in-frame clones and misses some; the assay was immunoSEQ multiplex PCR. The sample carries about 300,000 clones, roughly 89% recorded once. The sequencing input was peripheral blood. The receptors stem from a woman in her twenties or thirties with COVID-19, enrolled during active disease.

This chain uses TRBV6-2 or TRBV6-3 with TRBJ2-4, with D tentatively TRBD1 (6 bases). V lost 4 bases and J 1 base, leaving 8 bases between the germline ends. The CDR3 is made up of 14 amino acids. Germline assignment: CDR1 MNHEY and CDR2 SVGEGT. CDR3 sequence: CASSWQGAKNIQYF. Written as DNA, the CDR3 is TGTGCCAGCAGTTGGCAGGGGGCCAAAAACATTCAGTACTTC.

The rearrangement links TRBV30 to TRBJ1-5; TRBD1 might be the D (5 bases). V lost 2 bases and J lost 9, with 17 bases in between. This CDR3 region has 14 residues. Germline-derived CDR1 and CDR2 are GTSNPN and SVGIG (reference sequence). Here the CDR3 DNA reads TGTGCCTGGAGTACGGGACTCAGTCAATCGCCCCAGCATTTT. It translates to CAWSTGLSQSPQHF.

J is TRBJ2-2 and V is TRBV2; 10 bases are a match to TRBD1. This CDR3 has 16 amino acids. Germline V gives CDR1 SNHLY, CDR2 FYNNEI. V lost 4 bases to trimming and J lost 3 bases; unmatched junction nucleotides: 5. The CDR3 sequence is CASSARDRGYTGELFF. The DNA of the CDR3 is TGTGCCAGCAGTGCCCGGGACAGGGGTTACACCGGGGAGCTGTTTTTT.

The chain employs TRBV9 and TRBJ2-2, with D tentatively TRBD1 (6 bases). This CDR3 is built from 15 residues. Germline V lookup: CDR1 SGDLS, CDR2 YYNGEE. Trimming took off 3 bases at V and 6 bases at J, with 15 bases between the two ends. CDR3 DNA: TGTGCCAGCAGCGAAACCGGACAGTTCTCCGGGGAGCTGTTTTTT. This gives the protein CASSETGQFSGELFF.

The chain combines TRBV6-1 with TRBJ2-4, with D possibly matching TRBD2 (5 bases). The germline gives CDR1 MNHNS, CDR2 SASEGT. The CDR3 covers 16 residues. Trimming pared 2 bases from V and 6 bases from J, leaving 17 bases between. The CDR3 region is CASSEPPEGAGNIQYF. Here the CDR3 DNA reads TGTGCCAGCAGTGAACCCCCAGAGGGTGCGGGAAACATTCAGTACTTC.

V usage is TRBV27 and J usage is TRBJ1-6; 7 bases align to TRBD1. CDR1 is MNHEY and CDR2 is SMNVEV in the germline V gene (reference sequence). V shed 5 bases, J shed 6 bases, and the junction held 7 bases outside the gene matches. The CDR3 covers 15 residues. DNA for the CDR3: TGTGCCAGCAGTCCGGGGACAGTGCCTAATTCACCCCTCCACTTT. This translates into CASSPGTVPNSPLHF.

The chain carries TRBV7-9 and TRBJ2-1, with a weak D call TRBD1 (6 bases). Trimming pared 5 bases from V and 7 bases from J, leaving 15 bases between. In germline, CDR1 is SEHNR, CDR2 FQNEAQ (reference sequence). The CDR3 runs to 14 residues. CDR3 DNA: TGTGCCAGCAGCCCTGGACAGAAGCTAAATGAGCAGTTCTTC. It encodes CASSPGQKLNEQFF.

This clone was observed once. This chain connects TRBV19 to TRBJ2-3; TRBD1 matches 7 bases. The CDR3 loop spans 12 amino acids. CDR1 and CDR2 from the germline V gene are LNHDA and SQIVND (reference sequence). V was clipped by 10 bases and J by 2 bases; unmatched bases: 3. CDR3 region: CATRGHTDTQYF. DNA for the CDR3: TGTGCCACAAGGGGGCACACAGATACGCAGTATTTT.

As DNA, the CDR3 is TGTGCCAGCGGCTTACGGGGAGCTAACTATGGCTACACCTTC. Its translation: CASGLRGANYGYTF. The rearrangement uses TRBV6-5 and TRBJ1-2; D unclear. Trimming stripped 8 bases from V and 0 bases from J, with 13 bases between. CDR1 MNHEY and CDR2 SVGAGI come from the germline V gene. CDR3 size: 14 residues.